The T cell receptor beta chain under discussion was sequenced for a study of molecular identifiers for immune sequencing clone quantification. The germline V gene has CDR1 SEHNR and CDR2 FQNEAQ (reference sequence). The CDR3 covers 15 residues. The V and J ends lost 3 bases and 0 bases, in that order; junction bases with no gene match: 5. TCRdb analysed the PCR reads with MiXCR anew, one entry per CDR3 protein. Of about 53,000 distinct CDR3 sequences in the sample, roughly a third were seen once. Sequenced material: naive CD8+ T cells from blood, with Jurkat cell RNA spiked in. Documented subset: FACS-sorted CD8+CD4-CCR7+CD45RA+ naive T cells. The gene calls are TRBV7-9 and TRBJ2-7, with TRBD1 matching over 7 bases. This receptor was obtained from a human donor in good health. Some libraries in this study had Jurkat cell RNA spiked in. This CDR3 is CASSFDRVSSYEQYF. The CDR3 coding sequence is TGTGCCAGCAGCTTCGACAGGGTGAGCTCCTACGAGCAGTACTTC.